This T cell receptor beta chain was identified in a study of control samples from healthy donors and cancer patients. The CDR3 spans 12 residues. From germline, CDR1 is SGHAT and CDR2 FQNNGV. V lost 1 base and J 5 bases, leaving 2 bases between the germline ends. Only in-frame clones appear in the TCRdb table, and some are missing; sequencing was by immunoSEQ multiplex PCR. The sample carries about 410,000 clones, 75% to 95% recorded once. The chain carries TRBV11-2 and TRBJ2-2, with D unresolved. The source material was PBMCs. The source of this sequence is a man between 40 and 49 years old with head and neck cancer. CDR3: CASSLGTGELFF. The DNA for the CDR3 is TGTGCCAGCAGCTTAGGGACCGGGGAGCTGTTTTTT.